Listed below are T cell receptor beta chains from one sample, sequenced in a study of T cells in localized non-small cell lung cancer. Assay used: immunoSEQ multiplex PCR; TCRdb lists only in-frame clones, some missing. The sample shows about 59,000 clones, roughly 89% of them seen only once. The material sequenced was peripheral blood, taken before any cancer treatment. The receptors shown here come from a man aged 40 to 75 with stage I squamous cell lung carcinoma. Both conserved end residues are part of each CDR3. The order of the fields is J gene, D gene, V gene, clone size, CDR3 DNA, CDR3 protein. A D gene is named only where the DNA matches it firmly. For some rows the clone size is stated as once, few or many, or as a class when expanded; others skip it.

TRBJ2-2 NA TRBV11-3 NA TGTGCCAGCAGCTTCGGGGTATCGGCCGGGGAGCTGTTTTTT CASSFGVSAGELFF
TRBJ1-1 NA TRBV15 NA TGTGCCACCAGCAGAGTCCCAAGGGTGATGAACACTGAAGCTTTCTTT CATSRVPRVMNTEAFF
TRBJ2-2 NA TRBV19 NA TGTGCCAGTAGAAGGGGTTCCGGGGAGCTGTTTTTT CASRRGSGELFF
TRBJ2-1 NA TRBV10-1 NA TGCGCCAGCAGCGGGGCCATCTGGTCTGGGTCTCCAAATGAGCAGTTCTTC CASSGAIWSGSPNEQFF
TRBJ1-1 NA TRBV19 once TGTGCCAGTAGTCAGGGGAGGTACACTGAAGCTTTCTTT CASSQGRYTEAFF
TRBJ1-3 TRBD1 TRBV5-1 NA TGCGCCAGCAGCTTGGGTGGCCAGGGGGCCGGCACGGGCGGAAACACCATATATTTT CASSLGGQGAGTGGNTIYF
TRBJ2-7 NA TRBV5-4 NA TGTGCCAGCAGCACCAGGGGCGAGCAGTACTTC CASSTRGEQYF
TRBJ2-2 TRBD2 TRBV9 once TGTGCCAGCAGCGTTAGCGGGAGTCAGAACACCGGGGAGCTGTTTTTT CASSVSGSQNTGELFF
TRBJ1-5 NA TRBV4-1 NA TGCGCCAGCAGCCGATGGAGGGATCAGCCCCAGCATTTT CASSRWRDQPQHF
TRBJ2-2 NA TRBV6-4 NA TGTGCCAGCAGTCCAGGGAGGTTGGACACCGGGGAGCTGTTTTTT CASSPGRLDTGELFF
TRBJ2-2 NA TRBV7-9 NA TGTGCCAGCAGCCCCGGGGGCTACACCGGGGAGCTGTTTTTT CASSPGGYTGELFF
TRBJ2-7 NA TRBV27 NA TGTGCCAGCAGTGGATTATCGAAATCCTACGAGCAGTACTTC CASSGLSKSYEQYF
TRBJ2-7 TRBD2 TRBV29-1 NA TGCAGCGTTGAGGCCAGCGGGAGCGACGAGCAGTACTTC CSVEASGSDEQYF
TRBJ1-4 NA TRBV29-1 NA TGCAGCGTGGGGGCGGGAACTAATGAAAAACTGTTTTTT CSVGAGTNEKLFF
TRBJ1-1 NA TRBV5-1 NA TGCGCCAGCAGCTTGTTTCCTCCGAACACTGAAGCTTTCTTT CASSLFPPNTEAFF
TRBJ2-1 TRBD1 TRBV5-1 NA TGCGCCAGCAGCTTGAGCCAGGGACAGTCCTACAATGAGCAGTTCTTC CASSLSQGQSYNEQFF
TRBJ1-5 NA TRBV28 NA TGTGCCAGCAGTTTGAGGCAGGGCGGCAATCAGCCCCAGCATTTT CASSLRQGGNQPQHF
TRBJ2-1 NA TRBV4-3 NA TGCGCCAGCAGCCCAAAGTCCCCCGGGACAACCTACAATGAGCAGTTCTTC CASSPKSPGTTYNEQFF
TRBJ1-4 NA TRBV28 NA TGTGCCAGCAGCCCGCCTGGGGGCGATGAAAAACTGTTTTTT CASSPPGGDEKLFF
TRBJ2-1 NA TRBV5-1 NA TGCGCCAGCAGCGGGTTAGAAGGGAGTGAGCAGTTCTTC CASSGLEGSEQFF
TRBJ1-1 TRBD1 TRBV25-1 NA TGTGCCAGCAGTTCTCACAGGGGAGGACAGACTGAAGCTTTCTTT CASSSHRGGQTEAFF
TRBJ2-1 NA TRBV7-9 NA TGTGCCAGCAGTCCCGGTAGGATCTTC CASSPGRIF
TRBJ2-7 TRBD2 TRBV6-1 NA TGTGCCAGCAGTGTGGCTAGCGGGGACTACGAGCAGTACTTC CASSVASGDYEQYF
TRBJ2-3 NA TRBV30 NA TGTGCCTGGAGTGGTGGTAGGGATACGCAGTATTTT CAWSGGRDTQYF
TRBJ2-7 TRBD2 TRBV28 once TGTGCCAGCCTAGGGGGAGCGGGAGGGACGGACGAGCAGTACTTC CASLGGAGGTDEQYF
TRBJ1-5 NA TRBV6-5 NA TGTGCCAGCAGCCTACAGGCCTGGGGTCAGCCCCAGCATTTT CASSLQAWGQPQHF
TRBJ2-7 TRBD1 TRBV5-4 NA TGTGCCAGCAGTTCAGCCGACAGGGGCTTCTACGAGCAGTACTTC CASSSADRGFYEQYF
TRBJ1-5 NA TRBV9 NA TGTGCCAGCAGCGTAGCCCCTGGGAGTGAGCCCCAGCATTTT CASSVAPGSEPQHF
TRBJ1-1 NA TRBV11-2 NA TGTGCCAGCAGCTTAGTCCCATCCGGCAGGGTGGCTGAAGCTTTCTTT CASSLVPSGRVAEAFF
TRBJ2-7 TRBD1 TRBV2 NA TGTGCCAGCAGAGAAAGGGGGCTTAGCTCCTACGAGCAGTACTTC CASRERGLSSYEQYF
TRBJ1-1 TRBD1 TRBV28 NA TGTGCCAGCAGTTTATCGACAGGGGGCAGCCATTGGGGAAACCCTGAAGCTTTCTTT CASSLSTGGSHWGNPEAFF
TRBJ2-7 TRBD2 TRBV11-2 NA TGTGCCAGCAGCTTAGAGGCGGGAGAATTCTACGAGCAGTACTTC CASSLEAGEFYEQYF
TRBJ2-5 TRBD2 TRBV7-9 NA TGTGCCAGCAGCGCCGGGACTACCACCCAGGCCCAGTACTTC CASSAGTTTQAQYF
TRBJ1-2 NA TRBV19 NA TGTGCCAGTACCCTCGTCGGGGGGCCCTATGGCTACACCTTC CASTLVGGPYGYTF
TRBJ2-7 NA TRBV6-5 NA TGTGCCAGCAGTCCGCGGGGCTCCTACGAGCAGTACTTC CASSPRGSYEQYF
TRBJ1-5 NA TRBV9 NA TGTGCCAGCAGCGTAGGCCAGTATCAGCCCCAGCATTTT CASSVGQYQPQHF
TRBJ2-5 NA TRBV25-1 NA TGTGCCAGCAGTGAAGATGAGAAGGAGACCCAGTACTTC CASSEDEKETQYF
TRBJ2-7 TRBD2 TRBV5-6 NA TGTGCCAGCCATCTACTAGCGGGCAACGGGTACCAGCAGTACTTC CASHLLAGNGYQQYF
TRBJ2-3 NA TRBV29-1 NA TGCAGCGTTGCCAGAGAGGCAGATACGCAGTATTTT CSVAREADTQYF
TRBJ2-7 TRBD2 TRBV9 NA TGTGCCAGCAGCGCCGGGACTAGCCTCTACGAGCAGTACTTC CASSAGTSLYEQYF
TRBJ2-1 TRBD2 TRBV28 NA TGTGCCAGCGGTAGCGGGGATTGGGATGAGCAGTTCTTC CASGSGDWDEQFF
TRBJ2-1 NA TRBV25-1 NA TGTGCCAGCAGTGAAGGGTGGGGAAGGCCGTTCTTC CASSEGWGRPFF
TRBJ2-3 NA TRBV9 few TGTGCCAGCAGCGTTCCAGAAAAAGATACGCAGTATTTT CASSVPEKDTQYF
TRBJ2-2 NA TRBV9 NA TGTGCCAGCAGCGTAGGGGTAGGGACCGGGGAGCTGTTTTTT CASSVGVGTGELFF
TRBJ2-3 NA TRBV4-2 NA TGTGCCAGCAGCCGCCCGTCTCGACCAGATACGCAGTATTTT CASSRPSRPDTQYF